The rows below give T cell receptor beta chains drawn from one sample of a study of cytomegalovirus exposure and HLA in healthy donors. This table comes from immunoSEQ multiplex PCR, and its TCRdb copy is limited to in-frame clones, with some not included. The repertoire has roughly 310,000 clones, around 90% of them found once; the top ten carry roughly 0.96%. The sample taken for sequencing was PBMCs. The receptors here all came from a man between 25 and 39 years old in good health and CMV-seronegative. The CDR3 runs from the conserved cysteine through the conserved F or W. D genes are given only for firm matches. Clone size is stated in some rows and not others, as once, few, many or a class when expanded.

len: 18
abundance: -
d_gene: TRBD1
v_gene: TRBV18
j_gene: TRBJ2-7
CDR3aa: CASSPGAPGQVIQREQYF
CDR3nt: TGTGCCAGCTCACCGGGGGCGCCGGGACAGGTGATCCAGAGGGAGCAGTACTTC

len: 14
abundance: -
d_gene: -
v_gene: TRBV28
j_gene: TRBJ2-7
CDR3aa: CASSFVDPTYEQYF
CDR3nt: TGTGCCAGCAGTTTCGTAGATCCCACCTACGAGCAGTACTTC

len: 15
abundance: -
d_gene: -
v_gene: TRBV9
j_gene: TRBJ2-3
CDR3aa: CASSVAGGVTDTQYF
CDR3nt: TGTGCCAGCAGCGTAGCGGGGGGCGTCACAGATACGCAGTATTTT

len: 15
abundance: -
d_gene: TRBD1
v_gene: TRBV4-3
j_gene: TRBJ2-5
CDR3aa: CASSHSGTGGETQYF
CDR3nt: TGCGCCAGCAGCCACTCAGGGACAGGGGGAGAGACCCAGTACTTC

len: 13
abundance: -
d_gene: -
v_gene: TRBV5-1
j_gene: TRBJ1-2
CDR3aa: CASSFAGVYGYTF
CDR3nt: TGCGCCAGCAGCTTTGCAGGCGTCTATGGCTACACCTTC

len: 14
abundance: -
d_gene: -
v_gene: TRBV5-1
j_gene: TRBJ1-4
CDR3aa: CASSLSQGYEKLFF
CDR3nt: TGCGCCAGCAGCTTGAGCCAGGGTTATGAAAAACTGTTTTTT

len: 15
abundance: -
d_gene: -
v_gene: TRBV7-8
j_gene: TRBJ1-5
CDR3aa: CASSSPRVGNQPQHF
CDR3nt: TGTGCCAGCAGCAGCCCCCGGGTGGGCAATCAGCCCCAGCATTTT

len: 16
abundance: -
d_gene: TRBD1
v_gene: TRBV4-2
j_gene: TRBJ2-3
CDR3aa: CASSQERGQGTDTQYF
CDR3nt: TGTGCCAGCAGCCAAGAAAGGGGACAGGGGACAGATACGCAGTATTTT

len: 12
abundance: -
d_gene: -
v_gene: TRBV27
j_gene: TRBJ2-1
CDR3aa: CASSHRVDEQFF
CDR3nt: TGTGCCAGCAGTCACAGGGTGGATGAGCAGTTCTTC

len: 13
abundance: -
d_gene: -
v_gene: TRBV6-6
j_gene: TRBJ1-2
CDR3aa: CASSYMGDYGYTF
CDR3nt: TGTGCCAGCAGTTACATGGGAGACTATGGCTACACCTTC

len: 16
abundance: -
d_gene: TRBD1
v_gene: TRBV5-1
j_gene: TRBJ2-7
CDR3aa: CASSFYGDRVGNEQYF
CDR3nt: TGCGCCAGCAGCTTCTACGGGGACAGGGTGGGGAACGAGCAGTACTTC

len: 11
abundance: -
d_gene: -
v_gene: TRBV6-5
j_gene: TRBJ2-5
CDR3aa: CASSQGETQYF
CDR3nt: TGTGCCAGCAGCCAGGGTGAGACCCAGTACTTC

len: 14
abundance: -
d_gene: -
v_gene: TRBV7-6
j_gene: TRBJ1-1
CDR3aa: CASSLGQANTEAFF
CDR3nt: TGTGCCAGCAGCTTAGGACAGGCGAACACTGAAGCTTTCTTT

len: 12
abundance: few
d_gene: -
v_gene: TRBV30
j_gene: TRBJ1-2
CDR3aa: CAYKTVIYGYTF
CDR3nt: TGTGCCTATAAGACAGTCATCTATGGCTACACCTTC

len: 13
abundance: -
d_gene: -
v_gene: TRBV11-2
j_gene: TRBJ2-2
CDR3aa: CASSFPGTGELFF
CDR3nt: TGTGCCAGCAGCTTTCCGGGAACCGGGGAGCTGTTTTTT

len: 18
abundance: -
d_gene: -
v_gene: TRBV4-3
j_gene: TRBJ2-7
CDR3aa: CASSQESSTGSGSYEQYF
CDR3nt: TGCGCCAGCAGCCAAGAATCTTCGACTGGTTCGGGCTCCTACGAGCAGTACTTC

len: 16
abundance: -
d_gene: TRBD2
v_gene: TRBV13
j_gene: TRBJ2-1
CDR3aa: CASSFVSGGAKNEQFF
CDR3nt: TGTGCCAGCAGCTTTGTCTCCGGGGGGGCCAAGAATGAGCAGTTCTTC

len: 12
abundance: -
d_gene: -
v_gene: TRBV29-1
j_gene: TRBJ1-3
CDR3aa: CSVLGSGNTIYF
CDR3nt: TGCAGCGTTCTAGGTTCGGGAAACACCATATATTTT